This is a list of T cell receptor beta chains from one sample in a study of cytomegalovirus exposure and HLA in healthy donors. Sequencing was performed with immunoSEQ multiplex PCR; in TCRdb, only in-frame clones are kept and a portion is missing. The table shows 95,000 to 110,000 clones, with about 85% occurring only once. Material: PBMCs. These receptors were taken from a man aged 25-45 years in good health and CMV-seronegative. Each CDR3 is given with its conserved first and last residue. The order of the fields is J gene, V gene, D gene, clone size, CDR3 length, CDR3 protein, CDR3 DNA. The D gene is left open where the match is weak. Clone size, where shown, is once, few, many, or a class for clones that have expanded.

>TRBJ1-1|TRBV6-5|NA|NA|13
CASSLLQGQEAFF
TGTGCCAGCAGCCTGCTTCAGGGGCAAGAAGCTTTCTTT
>TRBJ2-7|TRBV7-3|TRBD1|NA|14
CASSSTGQGYEQYF
TGTGCCAGCAGCTCAACCGGACAGGGGTACGAGCAGTACTTC
>TRBJ1-5|TRBV7-2|TRBD1|NA|15
CASSPQGANNQPQHF
TGTGCCAGCAGCCCCCAGGGGGCGAACAATCAGCCCCAGCATTTT
>TRBJ2-1|TRBV5-6|TRBD2|NA|16
CASSSGSRGAAGEQFF
TGTGCCAGCAGCTCCGGGTCGCGGGGGGCCGCCGGTGAGCAGTTCTTC
>TRBJ2-7|TRBV28|NA|few|14
CASSRTRGIYEQYF
TGTGCCAGCAGTAGGACTAGGGGGATTTACGAGCAGTACTTC
>TRBJ2-7|TRBV11-2|TRBD1|NA|13
CASSRDRVHEQYF
TGTGCCAGCAGCAGAGACAGGGTACACGAGCAGTACTTC
>TRBJ2-1|TRBV5-4|TRBD2|NA|15
CASPRPLADHNEQFF
TGTGCCAGCCCTCGGCCCCTAGCGGACCACAATGAGCAGTTCTTC
>TRBJ2-3|TRBV9|NA|NA|12
CASSVGGDTQYF
TGTGCCAGCAGCGTGGGAGGAGATACGCAGTATTTT
>TRBJ1-1|TRBV6-6|TRBD1|few|14
CASTWDSGNTEAFF
TGTGCCAGCACCTGGGACAGTGGGAACACTGAAGCTTTCTTT
>TRBJ1-3|TRBV9|NA|once|14
CASSTPGGRNTIYF
TGTGCCAGCAGCACACCGGGGGGACGAAACACCATATATTTT